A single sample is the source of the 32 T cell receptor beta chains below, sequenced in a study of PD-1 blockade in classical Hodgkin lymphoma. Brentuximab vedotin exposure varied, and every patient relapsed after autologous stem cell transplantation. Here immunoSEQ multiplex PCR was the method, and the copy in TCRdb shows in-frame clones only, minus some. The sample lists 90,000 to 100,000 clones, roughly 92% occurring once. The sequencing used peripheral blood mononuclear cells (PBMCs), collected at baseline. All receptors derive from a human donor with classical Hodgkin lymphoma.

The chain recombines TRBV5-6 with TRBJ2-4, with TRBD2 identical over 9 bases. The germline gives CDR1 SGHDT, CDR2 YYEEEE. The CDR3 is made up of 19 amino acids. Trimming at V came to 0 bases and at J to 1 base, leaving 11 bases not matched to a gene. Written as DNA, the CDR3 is TGTGCCAGCAGCTTGGCCATCCCGAGGAGCGGGAGGGCCAAAAACATTCAGTACTTC. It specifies CASSLAIPRSGRAKNIQYF.

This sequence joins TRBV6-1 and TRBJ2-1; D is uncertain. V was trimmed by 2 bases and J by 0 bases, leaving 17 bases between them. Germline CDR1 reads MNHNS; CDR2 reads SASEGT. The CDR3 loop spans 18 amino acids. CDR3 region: CASSEKNWPSSSYNEQFF. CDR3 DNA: TGTGCCAGCAGTGAAAAAAATTGGCCATCTAGCTCCTACAATGAGCAGTTCTTC.

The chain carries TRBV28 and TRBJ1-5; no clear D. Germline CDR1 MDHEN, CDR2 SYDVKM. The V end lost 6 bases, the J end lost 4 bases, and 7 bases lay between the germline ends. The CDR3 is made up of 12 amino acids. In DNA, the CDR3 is TGTGCCAGCAGAAGTCCAAATCAGCCCCAGCATTTT. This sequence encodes CASRSPNQPQHF.

In nucleotides, the CDR3 is TGTGCCTATCCCGGGACAGGGTATCTAGCCAAAAACATTCAGTACTTC. It yields the protein CAYPGTGYLAKNIQYF. The chain has TRBV27 and TRBJ2-4; 9 positions match TRBD1. The CDR3 is 16 amino acids. Germline V gene data show CDR1 as MNHEY and CDR2 as SMNVEV (reference sequence). V gave up 11 bases and J gave up 0 bases; unmatched junction bases: 11.

The CDR3 spells CASRQGQANTEAFF. The CDR3, as DNA: TGTGCCAGCAGACAAGGACAGGCGAACACTGAAGCTTTCTTT. The genes are TRBV6-5 and TRBJ1-1; 7 positions agree with TRBD1. CDR1 and CDR2 (germline): MNHEY, SVGAGI. This CDR3 has 14 amino acids. V was clipped by 6 bases and J by 1 base; unmatched bases: 5.

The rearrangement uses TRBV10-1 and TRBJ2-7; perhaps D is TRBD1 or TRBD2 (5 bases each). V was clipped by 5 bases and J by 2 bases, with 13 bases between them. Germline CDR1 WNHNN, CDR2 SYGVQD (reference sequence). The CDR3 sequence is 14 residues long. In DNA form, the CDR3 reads TGCGCCAGCAGTATCGAGGGGTTACCCTACGAGCAGTACTTC. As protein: CASSIEGLPYEQYF.

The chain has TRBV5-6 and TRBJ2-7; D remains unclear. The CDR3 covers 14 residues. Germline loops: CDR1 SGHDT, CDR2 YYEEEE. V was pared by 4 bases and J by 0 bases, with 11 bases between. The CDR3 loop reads CASSPTLVSYEQYF. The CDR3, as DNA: TGTGCCAGCAGCCCCACACTGGTCTCCTACGAGCAGTACTTC.

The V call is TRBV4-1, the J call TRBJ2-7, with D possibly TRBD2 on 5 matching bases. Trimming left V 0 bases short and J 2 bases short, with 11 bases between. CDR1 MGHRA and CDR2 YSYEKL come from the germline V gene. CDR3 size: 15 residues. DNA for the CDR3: TGCGCCAGCAGCCAAGAGGCGGGTCAGGCCTACGAGCAGTACTTC. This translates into CASSQEAGQAYEQYF.

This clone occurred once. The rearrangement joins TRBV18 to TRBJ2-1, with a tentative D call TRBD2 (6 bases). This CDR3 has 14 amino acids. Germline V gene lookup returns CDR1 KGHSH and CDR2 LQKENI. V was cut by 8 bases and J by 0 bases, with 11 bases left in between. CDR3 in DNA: TGTGCCAGCCTCACTAGCATCTCCTACAATGAGCAGTTCTTC. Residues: CASLTSISYNEQFF.

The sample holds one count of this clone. DNA for the CDR3: TGTGCCATCAGTGAGACTAGGGAGACCCAGTACTTC. It yields the protein CAISETRETQYF. This chain uses TRBV10-3 with TRBJ2-5; D might be TRBD2 (5 bases). The CDR3 spans 12 residues. Germline CDR1 is ENHRY and CDR2 is SYGVKD. The V and J ends lost 2 bases and 5 bases respectively, with 6 bases between them.

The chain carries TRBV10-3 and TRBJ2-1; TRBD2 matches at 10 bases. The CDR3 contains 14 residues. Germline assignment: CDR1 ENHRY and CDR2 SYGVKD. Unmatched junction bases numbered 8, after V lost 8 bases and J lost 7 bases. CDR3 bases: TGTGCCATCGCGAGCGGGAGGGCCCAAAATGAGCAGTTCTTC. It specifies CAIASGRAQNEQFF.

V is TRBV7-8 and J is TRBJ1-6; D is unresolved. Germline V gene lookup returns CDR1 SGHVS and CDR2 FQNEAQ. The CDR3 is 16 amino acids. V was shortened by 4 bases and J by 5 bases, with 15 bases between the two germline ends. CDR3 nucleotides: TGTGCCAGCAGCTCTCTACCTGGGTTAAATAATTCACCCCTCCACTTT. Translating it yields CASSSLPGLNNSPLHF.

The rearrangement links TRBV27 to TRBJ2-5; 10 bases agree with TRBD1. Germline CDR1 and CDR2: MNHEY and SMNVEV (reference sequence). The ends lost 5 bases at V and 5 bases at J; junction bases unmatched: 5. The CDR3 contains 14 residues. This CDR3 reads CASSPGTGEETQYF. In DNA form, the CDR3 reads TGTGCCAGCAGTCCCGGGACAGGGGAGGAGACCCAGTACTTC.

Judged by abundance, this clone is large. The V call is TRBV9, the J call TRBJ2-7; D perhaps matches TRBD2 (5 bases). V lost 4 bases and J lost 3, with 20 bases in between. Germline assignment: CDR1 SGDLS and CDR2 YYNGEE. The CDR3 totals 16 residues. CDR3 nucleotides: TGTGCCAGCAGCAACCCACGGGATACTGGGAGCTACGAGCAGTACTTC. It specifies CASSNPRDTGSYEQYF.

This CDR3 reads CASSEWGGGRDIQYF. The CDR3 DNA reads as TGTGCCAGCAGTGAATGGGGGGGAGGTCGGGACATTCAGTACTTC. The chain employs TRBV25-1 and TRBJ2-4, with 7 bases lining up with TRBD2. Trimming cost V 1 base and J 8 bases; bases outside gene matches: 8. Germline CDR1 and CDR2: MGHDK and SYGVNS. The length of the CDR3 is 15 residues. Combining the CDR3 with reference TRBV25-1 and TRBJ2-4 gives the whole variable domain EADIYQTPRYLVIGTGKKITLECSQTMGHDKMYWYQQDPGMELHLIHYSYGVNSTEKGDLSSESTVSRIRTEHFPLTLESARPSHTSQYLCASSEWGGGRDIQYFGAGTRLSVL.

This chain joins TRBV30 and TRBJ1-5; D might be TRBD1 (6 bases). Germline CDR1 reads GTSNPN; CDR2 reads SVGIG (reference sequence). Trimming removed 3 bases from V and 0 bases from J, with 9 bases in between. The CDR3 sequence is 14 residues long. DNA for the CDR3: TGTGCCTGGAGCGGGGGCCATAGCAATCAGCCCCAGCATTTT. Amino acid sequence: CAWSGGHSNQPQHF.

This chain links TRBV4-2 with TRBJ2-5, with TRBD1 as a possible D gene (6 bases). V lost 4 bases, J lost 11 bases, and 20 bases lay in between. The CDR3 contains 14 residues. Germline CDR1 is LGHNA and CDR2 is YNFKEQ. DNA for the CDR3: TGTGCCAGCAGCCGTAGGGGCCAGGGGAGAGAGCAGTACTTC. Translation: CASSRRGQGREQYF.

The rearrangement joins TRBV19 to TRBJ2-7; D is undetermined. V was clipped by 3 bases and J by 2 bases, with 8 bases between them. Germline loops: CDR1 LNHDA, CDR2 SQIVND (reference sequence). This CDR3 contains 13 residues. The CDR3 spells CASSIGQAYEQYF. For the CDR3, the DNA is TGTGCCAGTAGTATTGGCCAGGCCTACGAGCAGTACTTC.

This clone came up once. The CDR3 protein is CASSEAGALGWNEQFF. CDR3 in DNA: TGTGCCAGCAGTGAAGCAGGGGCCCTCGGATGGAATGAGCAGTTCTTC. This rearrangement joins TRBV25-1 to TRBJ2-1; a weak D match, TRBD1 (6 bases). This CDR3 comprises 16 residues. Trimming pared 2 bases from V and 7 bases from J, leaving 18 bases between. CDR1 MGHDK and CDR2 SYGVNS come from the germline V gene.

The CDR3 DNA sequence: TGTGCCTGGAGAGTAGGGGCAGGGAACACCTACGAGCAGTACTTC. This encodes CAWRVGAGNTYEQYF. This rearrangement joins TRBV30 to TRBJ2-7; TRBD1 might be the D (5 bases). In germline, CDR1 is GTSNPN, CDR2 SVGIG (reference sequence). V dropped 3 bases and J dropped 2 bases, with 17 bases sitting between them. The CDR3 contains 15 residues. The full variable domain, its missing parts supplied by reference TRBV30 and TRBJ2-7, is SQTIHQWPATLVQPVGSPLSLECTVEGTSNPNLYWYRQAAGRGLQLLFYSVGIGQISSEVPQNLSASRPQDRQFILSSKKLLLSDSGFYLCAWRVGAGNTYEQYFGPGTRLTVT.

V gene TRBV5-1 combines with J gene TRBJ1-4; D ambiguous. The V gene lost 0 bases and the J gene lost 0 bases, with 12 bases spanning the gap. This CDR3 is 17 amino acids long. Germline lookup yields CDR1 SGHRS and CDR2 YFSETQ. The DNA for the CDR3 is TGCGCCAGCAGCTTGGGACCCTTAGGTGCAACTAATGAAAAACTGTTTTTT. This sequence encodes CASSLGPLGATNEKLFF.

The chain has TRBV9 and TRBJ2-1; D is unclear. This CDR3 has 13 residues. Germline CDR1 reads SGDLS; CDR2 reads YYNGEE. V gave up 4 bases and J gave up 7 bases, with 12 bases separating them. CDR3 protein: CASSPKARNEQFF. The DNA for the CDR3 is TGTGCCAGCAGCCCAAAGGCCCGGAATGAGCAGTTCTTC. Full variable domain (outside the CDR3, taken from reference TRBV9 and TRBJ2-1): DSGVTQTPKHLITATGQRVTLRCSPRSGDLSVYWYQQSLDQGLQFLIQYYNGEERAKGNILERFSAQQFPDLHSELNLSSLELGDSALYFCASSPKARNEQFFGPGTRLTVL.

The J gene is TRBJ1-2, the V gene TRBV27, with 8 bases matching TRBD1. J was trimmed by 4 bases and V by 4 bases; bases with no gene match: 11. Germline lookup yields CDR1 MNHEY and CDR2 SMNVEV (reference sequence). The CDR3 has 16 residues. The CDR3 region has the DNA TGTGCCAGCAGTTGGTCGGGGACAGGCCCAACCTATGGCTACACCTTC. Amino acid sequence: CASSWSGTGPTYGYTF.

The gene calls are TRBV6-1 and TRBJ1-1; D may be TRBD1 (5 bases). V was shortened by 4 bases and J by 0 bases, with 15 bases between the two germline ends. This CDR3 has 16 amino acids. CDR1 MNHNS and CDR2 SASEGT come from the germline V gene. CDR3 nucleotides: TGTGCCAGCAGTGGAACCGGGACTTACATGAACACTGAAGCTTTCTTT. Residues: CASSGTGTYMNTEAFF.

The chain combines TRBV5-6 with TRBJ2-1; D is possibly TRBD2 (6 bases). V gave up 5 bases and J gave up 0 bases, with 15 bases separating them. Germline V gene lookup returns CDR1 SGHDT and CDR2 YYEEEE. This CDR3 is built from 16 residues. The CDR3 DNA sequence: TGTGCCAGCAGGGATAGACTAGTGAACTCCTACAATGAGCAGTTCTTC. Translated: CASRDRLVNSYNEQFF.

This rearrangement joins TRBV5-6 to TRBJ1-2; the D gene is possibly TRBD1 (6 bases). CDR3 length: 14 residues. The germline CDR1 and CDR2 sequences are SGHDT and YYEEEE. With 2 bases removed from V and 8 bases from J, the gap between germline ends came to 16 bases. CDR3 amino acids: CASSFGGASRGYTF. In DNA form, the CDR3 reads TGTGCCAGCAGCTTTGGGGGGGCCTCCCGGGGCTACACCTTC.

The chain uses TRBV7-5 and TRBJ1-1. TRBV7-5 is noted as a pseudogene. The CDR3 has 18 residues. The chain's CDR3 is CARSLAVRRGDMNTEAFF. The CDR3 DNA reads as TGTGCCAGAAGCTTAGCGGTAAGAAGGGGAGACATGAACACTGAAGCTTTCTTT.

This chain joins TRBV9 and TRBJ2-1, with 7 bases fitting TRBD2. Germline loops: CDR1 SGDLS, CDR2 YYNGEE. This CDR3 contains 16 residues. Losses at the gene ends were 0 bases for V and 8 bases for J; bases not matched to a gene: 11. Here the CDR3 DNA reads TGTGCCAGCAGCGTAGATGACGGGACTACCAGGTATGAGCAGTTCTTC. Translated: CASSVDDGTTRYEQFF. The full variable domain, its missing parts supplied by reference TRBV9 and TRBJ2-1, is DSGVTQTPKHLITATGQRVTLRCSPRSGDLSVYWYQQSLDQGLQFLIQYYNGEERAKGNILERFSAQQFPDLHSELNLSSLELGDSALYFCASSVDDGTTRYEQFFGPGTRLTVL.

CDR3: CASSQGKTSGRSGTDTQYF. CDR3 coding DNA: TGTGCCAGCAGCCAAGGAAAGACTAGCGGGAGGTCGGGCACAGATACGCAGTATTTT. This chain joins TRBV14 and TRBJ2-3; 13 bases line up with TRBD2. Germline V gene data show CDR1 as SGHDN and CDR2 as FVKESK. The CDR3 consists of 19 residues. Trimming removed 1 base from V and 1 base from J; junction bases left unmatched: 8.

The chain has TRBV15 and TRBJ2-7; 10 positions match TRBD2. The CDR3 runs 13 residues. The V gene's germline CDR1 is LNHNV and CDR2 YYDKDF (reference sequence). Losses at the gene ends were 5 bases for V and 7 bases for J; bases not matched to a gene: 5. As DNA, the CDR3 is TGTGCCACCAGCCCTAGCGGGAGCGGGGAGCAGTACTTC. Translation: CATSPSGSGEQYF.

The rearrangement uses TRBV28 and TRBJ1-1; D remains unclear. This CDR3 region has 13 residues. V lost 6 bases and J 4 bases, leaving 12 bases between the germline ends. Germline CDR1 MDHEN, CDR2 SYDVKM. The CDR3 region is CASSPIRSTEAFF. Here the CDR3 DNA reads TGTGCCAGCAGCCCTATTAGGAGCACTGAAGCTTTCTTT. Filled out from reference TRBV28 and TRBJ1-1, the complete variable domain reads DVKVTQSSRYLVKRTGEKVFLECVQDMDHENMFWYRQDPGLGLRLIYFSYDVKMKEKGDIPEGYSVSREKKERFSLILESASTNQTSMYLCASSPIRSTEAFFGQGTRLTVV.

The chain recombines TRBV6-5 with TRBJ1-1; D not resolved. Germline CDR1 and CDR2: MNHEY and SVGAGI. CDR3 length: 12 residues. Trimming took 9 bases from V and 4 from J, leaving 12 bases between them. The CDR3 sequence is CARLGPGTEAFF. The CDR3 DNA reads TGTGCCAGACTAGGGCCGGGCACTGAAGCTTTCTTT.